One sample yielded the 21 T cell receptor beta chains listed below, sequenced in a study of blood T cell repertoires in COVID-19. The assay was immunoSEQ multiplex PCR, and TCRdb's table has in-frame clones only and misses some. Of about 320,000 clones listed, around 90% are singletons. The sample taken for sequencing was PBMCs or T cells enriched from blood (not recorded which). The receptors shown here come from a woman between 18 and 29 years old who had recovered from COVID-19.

CDR3 in amino acids: CASSVGGAGGNNSPLHF. CDR3 bases: TGTGCCAGCAGCGTAGGGGGAGCAGGGGGCAACAATTCACCCCTCCACTTT. The V and J genes are TRBV9 and TRBJ1-6; TRBD1 aligns across 8 bases. The V gene's germline CDR1 is SGDLS and CDR2 YYNGEE. V was clipped by 0 bases and J by 7 bases; unmatched bases: 9. The CDR3 runs 17 residues.

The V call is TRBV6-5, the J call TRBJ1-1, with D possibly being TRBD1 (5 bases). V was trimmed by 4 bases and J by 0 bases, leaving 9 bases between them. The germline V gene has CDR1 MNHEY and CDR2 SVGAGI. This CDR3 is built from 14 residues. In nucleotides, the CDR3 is TGTGCCAGCAGTTTGACAGCCTTGAACACTGAAGCTTTCTTT. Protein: CASSLTALNTEAFF.

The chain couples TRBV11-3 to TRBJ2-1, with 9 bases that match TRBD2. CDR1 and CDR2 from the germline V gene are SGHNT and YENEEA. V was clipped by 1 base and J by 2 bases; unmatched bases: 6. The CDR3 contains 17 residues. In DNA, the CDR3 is TGTGCCAGCAGCTTAGGCGTAGCGGGGGAACCCTACAATGAGCAGTTCTTC. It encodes CASSLGVAGEPYNEQFF.

The CDR3 DNA sequence: TGTGCCACCAGCAGACAGGGCTGGGGTCACATGAACACTGAAGCTTTCTTT. Protein: CATSRQGWGHMNTEAFF. This rearrangement joins TRBV15 to TRBJ1-1, with D possibly being TRBD1 (5 bases). From germline, CDR1 is LNHNV and CDR2 YYDKDF (reference sequence). This CDR3 has 17 residues. V was trimmed by 2 bases and J by 0 bases, leaving 16 bases between them.

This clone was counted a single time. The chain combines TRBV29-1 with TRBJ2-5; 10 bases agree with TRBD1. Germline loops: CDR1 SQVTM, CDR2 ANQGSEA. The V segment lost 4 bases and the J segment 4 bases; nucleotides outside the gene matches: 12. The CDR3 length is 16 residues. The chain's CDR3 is CSVGDTKTGGPETQYF. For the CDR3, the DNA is TGCAGCGTTGGGGACACCAAGACAGGGGGCCCAGAGACCCAGTACTTC.

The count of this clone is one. The CDR3 sequence is CASSFGDGYTF. Written as DNA, the CDR3 is TGTGCCAGCAGCTTCGGGGATGGCTACACCTTC. The V and J genes are TRBV7-9 and TRBJ1-2; D gene ambiguous. Germline-derived CDR1 and CDR2 are SEHNR and FQNEAQ (reference sequence). The CDR3 consists of 11 residues. Trimming pared 3 bases from V and 6 bases from J, leaving 5 bases between.

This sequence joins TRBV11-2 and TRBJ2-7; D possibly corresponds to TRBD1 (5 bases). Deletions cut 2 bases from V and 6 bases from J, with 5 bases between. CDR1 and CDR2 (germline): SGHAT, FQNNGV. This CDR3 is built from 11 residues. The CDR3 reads CASSLTGEQYF. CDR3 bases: TGTGCCAGCAGCTTAACAGGCGAGCAGTACTTC.

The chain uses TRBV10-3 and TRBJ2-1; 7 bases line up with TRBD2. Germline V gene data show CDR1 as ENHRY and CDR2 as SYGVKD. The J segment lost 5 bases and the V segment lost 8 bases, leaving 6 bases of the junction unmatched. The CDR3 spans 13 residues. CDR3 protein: CAIWGGNHNEQFF. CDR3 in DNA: TGTGCCATCTGGGGAGGGAACCACAATGAGCAGTTCTTC.

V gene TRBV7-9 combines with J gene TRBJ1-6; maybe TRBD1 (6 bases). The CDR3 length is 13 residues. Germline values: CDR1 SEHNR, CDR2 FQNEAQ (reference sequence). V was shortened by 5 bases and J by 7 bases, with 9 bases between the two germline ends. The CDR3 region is CASSPTGNSPLHF. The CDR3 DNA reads TGTGCCAGCAGCCCTACAGGGAATTCACCCCTCCACTTT.

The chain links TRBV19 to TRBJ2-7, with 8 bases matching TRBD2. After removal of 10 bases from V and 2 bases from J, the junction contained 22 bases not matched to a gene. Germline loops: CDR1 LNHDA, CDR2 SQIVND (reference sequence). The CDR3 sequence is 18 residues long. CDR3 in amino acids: CATSATATGGALPYEQYF. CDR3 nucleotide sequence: TGTGCCACCTCCGCCACCGCAACGGGGGGGGCCCTGCCCTACGAGCAGTACTTC.

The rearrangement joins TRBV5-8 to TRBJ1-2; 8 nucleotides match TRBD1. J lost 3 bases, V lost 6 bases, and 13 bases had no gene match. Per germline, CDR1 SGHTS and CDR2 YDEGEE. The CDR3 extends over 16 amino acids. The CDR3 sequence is CASTSGDRRGDYGYTF. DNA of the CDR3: TGTGCCAGCACCTCCGGGGACAGGAGGGGGGACTATGGCTACACCTTC.

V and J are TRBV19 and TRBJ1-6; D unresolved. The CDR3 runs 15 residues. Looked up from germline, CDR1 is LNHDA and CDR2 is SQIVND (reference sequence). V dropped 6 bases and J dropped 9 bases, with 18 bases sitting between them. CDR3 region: CASSRTGPSGSPLHF. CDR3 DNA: TGTGCCAGTAGCCGGACCGGGCCGAGCGGTTCACCCCTCCACTTT. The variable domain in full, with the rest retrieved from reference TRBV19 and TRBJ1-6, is DGGITQSPKYLFRKEGQNVTLSCEQNLNHDAMYWYRQDPGQGLRLIYYSQIVNDFQKGDIAEGYSVSREKKESFPLTVTSAQKNPTAFYLCASSRTGPSGSPLHFGNGTRLTVT.

The CDR3 DNA follows: TGTGCCAGCAGTCTAATACCAGGGACAGGGAATGAAAAACTGTTTTTT. Its translation: CASSLIPGTGNEKLFF. The chain combines TRBV28 with TRBJ1-4; 9 nucleotides line up with TRBD1. This CDR3 has 16 residues. Germline trimming cut 5 bases from V and 5 bases from J; bases unmatched to any gene: 9. Germline assignment: CDR1 MDHEN and CDR2 SYDVKM.

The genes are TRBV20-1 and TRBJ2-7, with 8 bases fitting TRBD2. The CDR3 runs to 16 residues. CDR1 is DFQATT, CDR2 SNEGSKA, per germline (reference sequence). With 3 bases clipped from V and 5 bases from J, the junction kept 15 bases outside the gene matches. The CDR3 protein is CSASPASGSSFHEQYF. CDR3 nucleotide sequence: TGCAGTGCTAGTCCGGCGAGCGGGAGTTCTTTCCACGAGCAGTACTTC.

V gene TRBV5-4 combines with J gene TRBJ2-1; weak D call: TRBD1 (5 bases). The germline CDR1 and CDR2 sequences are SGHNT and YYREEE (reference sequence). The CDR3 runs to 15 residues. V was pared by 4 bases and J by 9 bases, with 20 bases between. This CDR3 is CASSPVISGSGEQFF. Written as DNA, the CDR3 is TGTGCCAGCAGCCCGGTCATATCAGGGTCGGGTGAGCAGTTCTTC.

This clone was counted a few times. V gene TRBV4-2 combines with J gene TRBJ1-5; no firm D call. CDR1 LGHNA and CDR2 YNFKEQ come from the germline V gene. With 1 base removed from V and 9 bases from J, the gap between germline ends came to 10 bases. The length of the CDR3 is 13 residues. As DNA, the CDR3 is TGTGCCAGCAGCCAAGGGAGGAACCGGCCCCAGCATTTT. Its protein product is CASSQGRNRPQHF.

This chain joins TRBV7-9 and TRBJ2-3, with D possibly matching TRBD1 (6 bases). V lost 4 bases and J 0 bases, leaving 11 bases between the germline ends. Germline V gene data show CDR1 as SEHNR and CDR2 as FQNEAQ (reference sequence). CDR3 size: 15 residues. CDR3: CASSSQGISTDTQYF. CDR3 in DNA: TGTGCCAGCAGCTCACAGGGTATTAGCACAGATACGCAGTATTTT.

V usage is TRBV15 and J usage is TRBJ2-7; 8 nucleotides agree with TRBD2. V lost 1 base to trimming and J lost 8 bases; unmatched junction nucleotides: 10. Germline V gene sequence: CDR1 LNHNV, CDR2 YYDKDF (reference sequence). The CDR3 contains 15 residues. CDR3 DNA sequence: TGTGCCACCAGCAGAGCCCGGGCGGGGGGCGATAAGCAGTACTTC. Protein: CATSRARAGGDKQYF.

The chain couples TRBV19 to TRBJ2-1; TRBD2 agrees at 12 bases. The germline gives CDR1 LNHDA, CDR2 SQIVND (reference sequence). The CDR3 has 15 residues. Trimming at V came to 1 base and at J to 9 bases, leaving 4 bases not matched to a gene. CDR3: CASSIALAGGREQFF. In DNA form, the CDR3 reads TGTGCCAGTAGTATAGCCCTAGCGGGGGGGCGTGAGCAGTTCTTC.

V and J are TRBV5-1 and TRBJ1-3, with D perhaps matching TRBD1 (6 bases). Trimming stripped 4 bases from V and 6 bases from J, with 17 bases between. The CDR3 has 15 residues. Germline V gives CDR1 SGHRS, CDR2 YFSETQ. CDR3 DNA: TGCGCCAGCAGCCCGGTTACAGGGTTGCAAAACACCATATATTTT. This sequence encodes CASSPVTGLQNTIYF.

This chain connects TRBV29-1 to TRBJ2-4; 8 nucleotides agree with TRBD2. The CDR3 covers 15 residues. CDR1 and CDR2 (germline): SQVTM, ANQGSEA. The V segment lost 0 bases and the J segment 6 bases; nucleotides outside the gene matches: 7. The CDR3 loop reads CSVEDPRGDLNIQYF. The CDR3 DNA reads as TGCAGCGTTGAAGACCCGCGGGGGGACTTAAACATTCAGTACTTC.